This TCR beta chain came from a study of OX40 agonist ivuxolimab in advanced cancers. Whole-study context: Partial responses occurred in three patients (one hepatocellular carcinoma, two cutaneous melanoma). Study-wide points: The antigens recognized by the expanded peripheral T cells, that is their antigen specificity, were not determined.

Of note for this clone: Its antigen remains unidentified.

The repertoire was sequenced with immunoSEQ multiplex PCR; TCRdb's copy has only in-frame clones and lacks some. Here the sample spans around 60,000 clones, roughly 90% being singletons. The V gene lost 4 bases and the J gene lost 4 bases, with 8 bases spanning the gap. The CDR3 totals 12 residues. Looked up from germline, CDR1 is MNHEY and CDR2 is SMNVEV (reference sequence). The sequenced sample was CD4+ or CD8+ T cells sorted from blood, obtained in a trial of the OX40 agonist ivuxolimab. The chain uses TRBV27 and TRBJ2-7, with D tentatively TRBD1 (5 bases). The origin of this receptor is an adult with an advanced solid tumor such as melanoma, head and neck, liver or kidney cancer. The CDR3 here is CASSWGSYEQYF. Here the CDR3 DNA reads TGTGCCAGCAGTTGGGGCTCGTACGAGCAGTACTTC.